This TCR beta chain was sequenced in a study of T-cell memory formation after mild COVID-19. Germline loops: CDR1 SGHRS, CDR2 YFSETQ. This CDR3 region has 14 residues. V dropped 1 base and J dropped 6; count of bases not matched to a gene: 5. Points from the study as a whole: Second-wave clones with a day 37 peak had unconfirmed SARS-CoV-2 specificity.

This clonotype was detected only a few times. Its target is unknown. Via MiXCR, TCRdb re-called the 5' RACE reads, giving one row per CDR3 protein. The table lists around 250,000 distinct CDR3 sequences, about 17% of them singletons, with 22% in the top ten. The specimen was PBMCs or a T cell subset sorted from them (not recorded which). The origin of this receptor is a man between 18 and 29 years old who had mild COVID-19 (a few samples of this study predate the infection). Cell type and time point are not known. The chain is built from TRBV5-1 and TRBJ2-3; 7 nucleotides align to TRBD2. In nucleotides, the CDR3 is TGCGCCAGCAGCTTGCCGACTAGCCCCGATACGCAGTATTTT. It is translated as CASSLPTSPDTQYF.